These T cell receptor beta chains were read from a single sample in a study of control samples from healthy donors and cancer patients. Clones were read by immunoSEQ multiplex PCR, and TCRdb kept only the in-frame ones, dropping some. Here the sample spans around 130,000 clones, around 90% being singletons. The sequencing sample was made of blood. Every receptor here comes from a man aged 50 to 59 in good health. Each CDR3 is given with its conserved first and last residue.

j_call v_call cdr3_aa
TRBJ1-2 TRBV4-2 CASSPRQGFVYGYTF
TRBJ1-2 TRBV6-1 CASSEGQGEGGYTF
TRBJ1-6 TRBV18 CASSPSALSDSPLHF
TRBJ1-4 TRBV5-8 CASSFGGQINEKLFF
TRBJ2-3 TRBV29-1 CSVETGASGGTDTQYF
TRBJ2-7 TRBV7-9 CASSLAVGSEQYF
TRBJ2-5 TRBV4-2 CASRGGGEGGTQYF
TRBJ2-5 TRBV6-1 CASSGPLAGVEGTQYF
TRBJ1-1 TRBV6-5 CASSTILGVEAFF
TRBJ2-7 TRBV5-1 CASRPRDRETYEQYF
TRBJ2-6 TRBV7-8 CASSLLNLPSSGANVLTF
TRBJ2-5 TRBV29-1 CSVVGGELPQETQYF
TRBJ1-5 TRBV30 CAWSGTGGVQPQHF
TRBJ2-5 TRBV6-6 CASSYPQGAQETQYF
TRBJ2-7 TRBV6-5 CASSDGALGYEQYF
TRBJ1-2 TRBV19 CASSKGDGPSYGYTF
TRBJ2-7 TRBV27 CASSLSGTGGMYEQYF
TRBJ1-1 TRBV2 CASSDWDNTEAFF
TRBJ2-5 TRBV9 CASSVGLAGGLGTQYF
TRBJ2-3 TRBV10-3 CAISFSGARDTQYF
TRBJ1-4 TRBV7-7 CASSSSQGPNEKLFF
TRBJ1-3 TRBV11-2 CASSLAPGQGAGNTIYF
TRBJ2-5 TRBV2 CASLPGQGAETQYF
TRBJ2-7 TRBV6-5 CASSYRAAPEQYF
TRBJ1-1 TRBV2 CASSEGQGVTEAFF
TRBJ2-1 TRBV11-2 CASSLAPQGYNEQFF
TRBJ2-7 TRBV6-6 CASSQQVSSYEQYF
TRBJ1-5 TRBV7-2 CASSLVAGTDNQPQHF